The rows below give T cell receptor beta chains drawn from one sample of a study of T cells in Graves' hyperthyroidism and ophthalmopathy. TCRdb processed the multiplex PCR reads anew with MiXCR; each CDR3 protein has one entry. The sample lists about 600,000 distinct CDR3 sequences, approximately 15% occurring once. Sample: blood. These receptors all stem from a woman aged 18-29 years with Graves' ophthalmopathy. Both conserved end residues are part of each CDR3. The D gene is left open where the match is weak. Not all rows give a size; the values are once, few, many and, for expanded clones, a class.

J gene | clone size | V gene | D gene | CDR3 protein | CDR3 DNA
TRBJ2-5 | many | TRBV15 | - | CATSRDKPLDWPPKETQYF | TGTGCCACCAGCAGAGATAAACCCCTGGACTGGCCCCCTAAAGAGACCCAGTACTTC
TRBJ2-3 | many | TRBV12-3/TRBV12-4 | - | CASTPKTVATDTQYF | TGTGCCAGCACCCCGAAAACAGTCGCCACAGATACGCAGTATTTT
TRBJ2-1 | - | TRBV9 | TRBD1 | CASSSPGQGSWQAGVGSYNEQFF | TGTGCCAGCAGCTCCCCGGGACAGGGGTCTTGGCAAGCGGGAGTGGGCTCCTACAATGAGCAGTTCTTC
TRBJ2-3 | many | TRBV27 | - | CASSYLRGGTDTQYF | TGTGCCAGCAGTTATCTCCGCGGAGGCACAGATACGCAGTATTTT
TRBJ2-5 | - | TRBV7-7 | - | CASNLRRGSQETQYF | TGTGCTAGCAACTTACGCCGGGGCAGCCAAGAGACCCAGTACTTC
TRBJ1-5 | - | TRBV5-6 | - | CASSLSGTIYQPQHF | TGTGCCAGCAGCTTGTCCGGGACTATATATCAGCCCCAGCATTTT
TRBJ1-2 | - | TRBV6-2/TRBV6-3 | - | CASSIGNWQSYPQTDYGYTF | TGTGCCAGCAGCATAGGGAATTGGCAGTCCTACCCGCAAACCGACTATGGCTACACCTTC
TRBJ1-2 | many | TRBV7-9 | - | CASSFYGQGDRYTF | TGTGCCAGCAGCTTCTACGGGCAGGGTGATCGCTACACCTTC
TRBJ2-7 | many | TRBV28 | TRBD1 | CASSLYSGTASYEQYF | TGTGCCAGCAGTTTATATTCCGGGACAGCATCCTACGAGCAGTACTTC
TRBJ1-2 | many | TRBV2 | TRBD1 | CASSTGGNVYTF | TGTGCCAGCAGTACAGGGGGGAACGTCTACACCTTC
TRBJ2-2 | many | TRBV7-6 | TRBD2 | CASSLVAGSNTGELFF | TGTGCCAGCAGCTTAGTAGCGGGCTCGAACACCGGGGAGCTGTTTTTT
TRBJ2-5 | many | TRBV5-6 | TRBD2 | CASSLREAHQETQYF | TGTGCCAGCAGCTTGCGGGAGGCCCACCAAGAGACCCAGTACTTC
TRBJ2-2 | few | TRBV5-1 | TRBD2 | CASRSGRQTGELFF | TGCGCCAGCAGGAGCGGGAGACAAACCGGGGAGCTGTTTTTT
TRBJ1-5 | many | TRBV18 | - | CASSPPGSTSNQPQHF | TGTGCCAGCTCACCACCCGGCAGTACAAGCAATCAGCCCCAGCATTTT
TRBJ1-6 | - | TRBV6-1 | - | CASKSQVLHSPLHF | TGTGCCAGCAAATCTCAGGTGTTACATTCACCCCTCCACTTT